A single sample is the source of the 10 T cell receptor beta chains below, sequenced in a study of regulatory T cells in long-lasting Graves disease (dated by TCRdb to the early 2020s). Library preparation was by multiplex PCR. This sample was sequenced with an Illumina HiSeq 4000. CDR3 regions were amplified by Arm-PCR with iRepertoire HTBI primers to construct TCR beta libraries. The public sequencing data were trimmed at Q25 with fastp and processed into clonotypes with MiXCR by TCRdb, which kept only in-frame beta chains. For every CDR3 protein sequence, its rows merge into one entry that carries the most common genes and DNA. Here the sample has about 290,000 distinct CDR3 sequences; around 20% occur a single time. Clones ranked in the top ten supply approximately 53% of the sample. What the time point label conveys for this sample: persistent/refractory GD, antithyroid drugs over 5 years with positive TRAb. For both TCR sequencing and RNA sequencing, RNA was extracted from PBMCs in TRIzol.

The material was peripheral blood mononuclear cells (PBMCs), obtained when the disease was refractory, from a patient treated with antithyroid drugs. The receptors here all came from a female donor with Graves disease.

This clonotype has at least ten counts. The chain combines TRBV2 with TRBJ1-1, with unresolved D. There are 15 residues in the CDR3. Per germline, CDR1 SNHLY and CDR2 FYNNEI. Trimming took 2 bases from V and 4 from J, leaving 14 bases between them. DNA for the CDR3: TGTGCCAGCAGTGAATCTTCGGAAATGAGCACTGAAGCTTTCTTT. It is translated as CASSESSEMSTEAFF.

Ten or more counts support this clonotype. The chain joins TRBV6-2 or TRBV6-3 to TRBJ2-7, with TRBD2 identical over 13 bases. Trimming took 4 bases from V and 6 from J; bases not matched to a gene: 6. This CDR3 is built from 15 residues. Per the germline V gene, CDR1 is MNHEY and CDR2 is SVGEGT. The CDR3 DNA reads TGTGCCAGCAGTTCCGAACTAGCGGGAGGGCCCGAGCAGTACTTC. Protein product: CASSSELAGGPEQYF.

The chain employs TRBV6-9 and TRBJ2-7, with D possibly TRBD2 on 5 matching bases. CDR1 and CDR2 (germline): MNHGY, SVAAGI. The CDR3 runs to 14 residues. Trimming pared 3 bases from V and 5 bases from J, leaving 14 bases between. CDR3 loop: CASSYGLGSDEQYF. As DNA, the CDR3 is TGTGCCAGCAGTTACGGGTTAGGGAGCGACGAGCAGTACTTC.

This clonotype was detected ten times or more. The genes are TRBV30 and TRBJ2-5; possible D gene TRBD2, 5 bases. This CDR3 contains 16 residues. The germline CDR1 and CDR2 sequences are GTSNPN and SVGIG (reference sequence). Trimming took off 0 bases at V and 5 bases at J, with 19 bases between the two ends. CDR3 sequence (DNA): TGTGCCTGGAGTGTCCTCCCACTAGGTCTCGGCGAGACCCAGTACTTC. Translation gives CAWSVLPLGLGETQYF.

This clonotype was counted between two and nine times. J is TRBJ1-2 and V is TRBV30, with TRBD1 matching 8 bases. Germline lookup yields CDR1 GTSNPN and CDR2 SVGIG (reference sequence). This CDR3 has 13 amino acids. The V gene end was trimmed by 2 bases and the J gene end by 5 bases; junction bases not matched to a gene: 4. Here the CDR3 reads CAWSSGGGYGYTF. CDR3 nucleotide sequence: TGTGCCTGGAGTTCAGGGGGCGGATATGGCTACACCTTC.

Many counts were recorded for this clonotype. The genes are TRBV11-2 and TRBJ2-7; 7 nucleotides align to TRBD2. The CDR3 totals 14 residues. V lost 3 bases, J lost 2 bases, and 4 bases stayed unmatched. Germline V CDR1 and CDR2: SGHAT, FQNNGV. The CDR3 bases are TGTGCCAGCAGCTTCGGCGGGAGCCCCTACGAGCAGTACTTC. It codes for CASSFGGSPYEQYF.

The chain couples TRBV19 to TRBJ2-2; D might be TRBD2 (6 bases). V gave up 6 bases and J gave up 1 base, with 12 bases separating them. The length of the CDR3 is 15 residues. Germline loops: CDR1 LNHDA, CDR2 SQIVND (reference sequence). The CDR3 region has the DNA TGTGCCAGTAGGGAGGGGAGCGGGAACACCGGGGAGCTGTTTTTT. This gives the protein CASREGSGNTGELFF.

In this sample, this clonotype turned up a few times. The chain carries TRBV7-2 and TRBJ2-3; D not resolved. In germline, CDR1 is SGHTA, CDR2 FQGNSA. The V end lost 2 bases, the J end lost 5 bases, and 8 bases lay between the germline ends. This CDR3 is built from 13 residues. The CDR3: CASSLSFGDTQYF. The CDR3 DNA reads as TGTGCCAGCAGCTTATCATTTGGAGATACGCAGTATTTT.

In this sample, this clonotype turned up many times. J is TRBJ1-5 and V is TRBV27; the match to TRBD1 covers 12 bases. The germline gives CDR1 MNHEY, CDR2 SMNVEV (reference sequence). V was clipped by 3 bases and J by 7 bases; unmatched bases: 4. This CDR3 is built from 15 residues. This CDR3 is CASSLGQGAGQPQHF. CDR3 nucleotide sequence: TGTGCCAGCAGTTTGGGACAGGGGGCAGGGCAGCCCCAGCATTTT.

The chain has TRBV29-1 and TRBJ2-2, with 9 bases aligning to TRBD1. V trimming: 6 bases; J trimming: 5 bases; junction bases outside the gene matches: 4. The CDR3 sequence is 13 residues long. Germline V lookup: CDR1 SQVTM, CDR2 ANQGSEA. The CDR3 sequence: CSVDRGFTGELFF. The CDR3 nucleotides are TGCAGCGTGGACAGGGGTTTTACCGGGGAGCTGTTTTTT.